The 2 T cell receptor beta chains below all came from one sample that was sequenced in a study of vaccination and CD4 T cells after COVID-19. The time point: late sampling 161 to 241 days after vaccination in three convalescent patients. TCRdb ran MiXCR on the PCR reads and lists one entry per CDR3 protein. The sample yields just over 35,000 distinct CDR3 sequences, around 39% seen once. The source material was CD4+ T cells from blood, sampled about 7 months after SARS-CoV-2 vaccination. The receptor set was obtained from a human donor who had recovered from COVID-19.

The CDR3 DNA is TGTGCCATCAGTGACCGAGCGGGAGGGGGTAATGAGCAGTTCTTC. Residues: CAISDRAGGGNEQFF. The genes are TRBV10-3 and TRBJ2-1, with 10 bases fitting TRBD2. This CDR3 comprises 15 residues. J was trimmed by 7 bases and V by 3 bases; bases with no gene match: 6. Germline V gene lookup returns CDR1 ENHRY and CDR2 SYGVKD.

This clonotype was counted only a few times. The J gene is TRBJ2-3, the V gene TRBV6-1; 8 bases line up with TRBD1. The germline V gene encodes CDR1 MNHNS and CDR2 SASEGT. V dropped 8 bases and J dropped 5; count of bases not matched to a gene: 9. This CDR3 comprises 14 residues. The CDR3: CASGAGQVRDTQYF. Written as DNA, the CDR3 is TGTGCCAGCGGTGCGGGACAGGTCCGAGATACGCAGTATTTT.